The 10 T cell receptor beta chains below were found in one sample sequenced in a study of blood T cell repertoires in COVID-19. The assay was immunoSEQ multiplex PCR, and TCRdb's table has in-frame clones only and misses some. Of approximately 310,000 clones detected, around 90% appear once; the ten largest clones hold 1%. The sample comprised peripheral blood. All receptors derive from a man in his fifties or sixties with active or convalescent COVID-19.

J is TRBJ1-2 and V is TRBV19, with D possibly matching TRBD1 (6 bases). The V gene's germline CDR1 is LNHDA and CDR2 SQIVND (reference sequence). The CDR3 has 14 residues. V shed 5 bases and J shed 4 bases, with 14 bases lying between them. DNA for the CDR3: TGTGCCAGTAGTCCCGTCGGGGACATCTATGGCTACACCTTC. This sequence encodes CASSPVGDIYGYTF.

The CDR3 loop is CASSLEREGEKLFF. The CDR3 region has the DNA TGTGCCAGCAGCTTAGAAAGGGAGGGGGAAAAACTGTTTTTT. The chain couples TRBV7-2 to TRBJ1-4; TRBD1 is a possible D gene (5 bases). The CDR3 is 14 amino acids. Trimming took off 1 base at V and 8 bases at J, with 11 bases between the two ends. CDR1 and CDR2 (germline): SGHTA, FQGNSA.

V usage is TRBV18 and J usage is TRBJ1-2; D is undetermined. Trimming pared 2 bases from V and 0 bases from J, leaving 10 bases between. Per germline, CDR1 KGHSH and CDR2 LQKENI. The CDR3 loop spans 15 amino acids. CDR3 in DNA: TGTGCCAGCTCACCAAGGCAGGAACCTAACTATGGCTACACCTTC. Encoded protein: CASSPRQEPNYGYTF.

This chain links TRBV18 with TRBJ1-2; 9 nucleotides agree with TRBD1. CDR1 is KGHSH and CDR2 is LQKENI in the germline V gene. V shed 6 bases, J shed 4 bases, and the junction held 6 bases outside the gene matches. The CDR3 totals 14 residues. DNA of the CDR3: TGTGCCAGCTCCCAATTACAGGGGGCCTATGGCTACACCTTC. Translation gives CASSQLQGAYGYTF. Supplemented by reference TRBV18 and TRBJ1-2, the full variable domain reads NAGVMQNPRHLVRRRGQEARLRCSPMKGHSHVYWYRQLPEEGLKFMVYLQKENIIDESGMPKERFSAEFPKEGPSILRIQQVVRGDSAAYFCASSQLQGAYGYTFGSGTRLTVV.

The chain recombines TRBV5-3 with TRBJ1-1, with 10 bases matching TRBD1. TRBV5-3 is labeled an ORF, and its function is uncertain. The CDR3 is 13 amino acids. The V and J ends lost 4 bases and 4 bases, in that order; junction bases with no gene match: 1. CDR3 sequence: CARSRTGGTEAFF. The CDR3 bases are TGTGCCAGAAGCCGGACAGGGGGCACTGAAGCTTTCTTT.

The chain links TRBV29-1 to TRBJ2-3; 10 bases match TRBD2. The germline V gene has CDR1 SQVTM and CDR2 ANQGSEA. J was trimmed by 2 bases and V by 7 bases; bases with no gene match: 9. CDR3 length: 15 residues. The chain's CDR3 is CSACSGRCDTDTQYF. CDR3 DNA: TGCAGCGCATGTAGCGGGAGGTGTGACACAGATACGCAGTATTTT.

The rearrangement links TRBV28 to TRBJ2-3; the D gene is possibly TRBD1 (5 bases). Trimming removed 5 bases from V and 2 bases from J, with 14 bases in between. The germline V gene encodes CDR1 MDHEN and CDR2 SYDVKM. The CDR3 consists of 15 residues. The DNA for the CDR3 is TGTGCCAGCAGTCTTACAGGCCCTGTCACAGATACGCAGTATTTT. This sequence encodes CASSLTGPVTDTQYF.

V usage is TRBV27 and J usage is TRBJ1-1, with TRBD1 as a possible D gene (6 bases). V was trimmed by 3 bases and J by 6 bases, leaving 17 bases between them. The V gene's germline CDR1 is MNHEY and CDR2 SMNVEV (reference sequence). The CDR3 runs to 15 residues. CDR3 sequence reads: CASSFDGGETAEAFF. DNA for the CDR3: TGTGCCAGCAGTTTTGATGGGGGCGAAACAGCTGAAGCTTTCTTT.

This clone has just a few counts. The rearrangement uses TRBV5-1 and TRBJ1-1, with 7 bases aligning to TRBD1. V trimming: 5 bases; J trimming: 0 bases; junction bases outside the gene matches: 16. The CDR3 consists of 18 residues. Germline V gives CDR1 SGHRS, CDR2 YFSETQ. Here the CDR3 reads CASRRVFGTDSMNTEAFF. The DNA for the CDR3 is TGCGCCAGCAGGCGAGTTTTTGGGACAGATTCCATGAACACTGAAGCTTTCTTT.

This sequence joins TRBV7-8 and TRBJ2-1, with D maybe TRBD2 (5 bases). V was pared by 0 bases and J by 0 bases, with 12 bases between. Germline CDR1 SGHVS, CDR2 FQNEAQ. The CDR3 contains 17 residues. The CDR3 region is CASSLAGSASSYNEQFF. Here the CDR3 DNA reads TGTGCCAGCAGCTTAGCGGGTAGCGCGAGCTCCTACAATGAGCAGTTCTTC.